This T cell receptor (beta chain) emerged from a study of T cells in Graves' hyperthyroidism and ophthalmopathy. Amplification targeted TCR beta CDR3 regions from RNA transcripts. Using the HTBI primer set, a first-round RT-PCR was run on the TCR CDR3. MiXCR, applied by TCRdb to the multiplex PCR reads, yields one record per CDR3 protein. Of about 480,000 distinct CDR3 sequences listed, around a fifth are singletons. Among ophthalmopathy patients, the Clinical Activity Score reached at least 3, the NOSPECS grade reached at least 4, and duration remained under 3 months. Together with thyroid ultrasound, orbital computed tomography, serum thyroxine and TRAb, clinical symptoms were used for diagnoses. This CDR3 is built from 15 residues. Trimming removed 3 bases at V and 1 base at J, with 12 bases between. Germline values: CDR1 LGHDT, CDR2 YNNKEL (reference sequence).

Sequencing used blood. This TCR was recovered from a woman in her seventies with Graves' ophthalmopathy. The chain is built from TRBV3-1 and TRBJ2-5; the D gene is possibly TRBD1 (6 bases). As DNA, the CDR3 is TGTGCCAGCAGCCACCACGGGACAAGCCAAGAGACCCAGTACTTC. It codes for CASSHHGTSQETQYF.